These T cell receptor beta chains were read from a single sample in a study of CD8+CD57+ T cells in acquired aplastic anemia. TCRdb passed the reads through MiXCR, listing each CDR3 protein once. The sample shows about 58,000 distinct CDR3 sequences, roughly three fifths of them seen only once. Material for sequencing was sorted CD4+, CD8+, or CD8+CD57+ T cells (not recorded which) from PBMCs. These receptors all come from a human donor with aplastic anemia. Both conserved end residues are part of each CDR3. The order of the fields is V gene, J gene, clone size, D gene, CDR3 DNA, CDR3 protein. D genes are given only for firm matches. For some rows the clone size is stated as once, few or many, or as a class when expanded; others skip it.

>TRBV20-1|TRBJ2-1|-|TRBD1
TGCAGTGCTGACCAGGGGGCGAGCTCCTACAATGAGCAGTTATTC
CSADQGASSYNEQLF
>TRBV10-3|TRBJ2-3|few|-
TGTGCCATCAGTGCTAGCCCCACAGGTACGCAGTATTTT
CAISASPTGTQYF
>TRBV5-1|TRBJ1-4|many|-
TGCGCCAGCAGCTTGGCCTGGGGGCGCGGGGAAAAACTGTTTTTT
CASSLAWGRGEKLFF
>TRBV7-9|TRBJ1-1|many|-
TGTGCCAGCAGCTTAGAAAGAGCCTCAAATGTAGAAGCTTTCTTT
CASSLERASNVEAFF
>TRBV30|TRBJ1-2|many|TRBD1
TGTGCCTGGAGTGCCGGGACAGGGATCAACTATGGCTACACCTTC
CAWSAGTGINYGYTF
>TRBV7-2|TRBJ2-7|-|-
TGTGCCAGCAGCTTACTGGACGGCTACGAGCAGTACTTC
CASSLLDGYEQYF
>TRBV3-1|TRBJ1-1|once|-
TGTGCCAGCAGAGATACAGGGACCATGAACACTGAAGCTTTCTTT
CASRDTGTMNTEAFF
>TRBV7-9|TRBJ2-1|-|-
TGTGCCAGCAGCTTTCTGAGTCTCAATGAGCAGTTCTTC
CASSFLSLNEQFF
>TRBV19|TRBJ1-2|-|-
TGTGCCAGTAGTACGACAGGAGAAGCGAACTATGGCTACACCTTC
CASSTTGEANYGYTF
>TRBV19|TRBJ2-1|many|-
TGTGCCAGTAGAAACGAGGGGGGGGCCGTAGATGAGCAGTTCTTC
CASRNEGGAVDEQFF
>TRBV20-1|TRBJ2-3|-|TRBD2
TGCAGTGCTAGACCCCCCGGGACTAGCAGAGATACGCAGTATTTT
CSARPPGTSRDTQYF
>TRBV15|TRBJ1-2|-|-
TGTGCCACCAGCAGAGATGGTGGGGGCTACACCTTC
CATSRDGGGYTF
>TRBV2|TRBJ1-2|many|-
TGTGCCAGCAGTGACATGGTACAGCACTATGGCTACACCTTC
CASSDMVQHYGYTF
>TRBV2|TRBJ2-7|-|TRBD1
TGTGCCAGTTCTTCCGGGACAGCCCTCGGGTCCGAGCAGTACTTC
CASSSGTALGSEQYF
>TRBV10-1|TRBJ2-2|-|-
TGCGCCAGCAGTCCATCAGGGGATGGCACCGGGGAGCTGTTTTTT
CASSPSGDGTGELFF
>TRBV7-9|TRBJ1-1|many|-
TGTGCCAGCAGCTTATCCACCAGGGGAAGAACAGGGACTGAAGCTTTCTTT
CASSLSTRGRTGTEAFF
>TRBV19|TRBJ2-5|-|-
TGTGCCAGCAGCTTCAATAGGGAGACCCAGTACTTC
CASSFNRETQYF
>TRBV27|TRBJ2-1|-|-
TGTGCCAGCAGTTTAATTCGGGCCCGTAGGACCGACGAGCAGTTCTTC
CASSLIRARRTDEQFF
>TRBV7-2|TRBJ1-5|many|TRBD1
TGTGCCAGCAGCTTCCCGTCGGCAGGGGGAGATTATAGCAATCAGCCCCAGCATTTT
CASSFPSAGGDYSNQPQHF
>TRBV4-1|TRBJ1-5|-|-
TGCGCCAGCAGCCGAGAGAGACAGACGAATCAGCCCCAGCATTTT
CASSRERQTNQPQHF
>TRBV20-1|TRBJ1-2|-|TRBD1
TGCAGTGTTGAGTTAGGACAGGGGAAGGCCTATGGCTACACCTTC
CSVELGQGKAYGYTF
>TRBV19|TRBJ1-1|-|-
TGTGCCAGTAGTATGGGCGCGAACACTGAAGCTTTCTTT
CASSMGANTEAFF
>TRBV29-1|TRBJ2-5|medium-sized|TRBD2
TGCAGCGTTGAAGATCTGGGAGGGGCAATAGAGACCCAGTACTTC
CSVEDLGGAIETQYF
>TRBV30|TRBJ1-1|many|-
TGTGCCTGGAGCAGGCAGGGCAGGACTGAAGCTTTCTTT
CAWSRQGRTEAFF
>TRBV29-1|TRBJ2-7|once|-
TGCAGCGTTGGGGGCAGCTACGAGCAGTACTTC
CSVGGSYEQYF
>TRBV7-9|TRBJ1-2|-|-
TGTGCCAGCAGCTTACTCAGCCTCTATGGCTACACCTTC
CASSLLSLYGYTF
>TRBV12-3/TRBV12-4|TRBJ1-2|-|TRBD1
TGTGCCAGCAGTGGGACAGGGGGCAACTATGGCTACACCTTC
CASSGTGGNYGYTF
>TRBV7-6|TRBJ2-3|-|-
TGTGCCAGCAGCAGAGGGACTGCAGATACGCAGTATTTT
CASSRGTADTQYF
>TRBV2|TRBJ2-2|-|TRBD2
TGTGCCGGAGGGACTAGCCGCACCGGGGAGCTGTTTTTT
CAGGTSRTGELFF
>TRBV6-6|TRBJ1-1|many|TRBD1
TGTGCCAGCCTCCGGGACAGGGGTTCGAGAACTGAAGCTTTCTTT
CASLRDRGSRTEAFF
>TRBV19|TRBJ2-7|-|-
TGTGCCAGTAGTGGGCAGGGTGAAATCGAGCAGTACTTC
CASSGQGEIEQYF
>TRBV5-5|TRBJ1-2|many|-
TGTGCCAGCACGGATCCAGGGGCGAACCGCTATGGCTACACCTTC
CASTDPGANRYGYTF
>TRBV7-2|TRBJ2-7|-|TRBD1
TGTGCCAGCAGCTTAGGGACAGGGCAAGGCGAGCAGTACTTC
CASSLGTGQGEQYF
>TRBV2|TRBJ1-1|-|-
TGTGCCAGTACTCAAGGGAGTTCGGAAGCTTTCTTT
CASTQGSSEAFF
>TRBV20-1|TRBJ1-2|once|TRBD1
TGCAGTGCTAGTCCCGGACAGGGAAATTATGGCTACACCTTC
CSASPGQGNYGYTF
>TRBV7-8|TRBJ2-5|-|TRBD2
TGTGCCAGCAGCCAGACTAGCGGGACCTTCCAAGAGACCCAGTACTTC
CASSQTSGTFQETQYF
>TRBV2|TRBJ2-3|-|-
TGTGCCAGCAGTGGACAGCTCACAGATACGCAGTATTTT
CASSGQLTDTQYF
>TRBV12-5|TRBJ1-2|-|-
TGTGCTAGTGGTGGTCCGGGAATTGCCTTCTTC
CASGGPGIAFF
>TRBV29-1|TRBJ1-2|once|-
TGCAGCGTGGGACGGGGGGACGGCTATGGCTACACCTTC
CSVGRGDGYGYTF
>TRBV10-2|TRBJ1-2|-|-
TGCGCCAGCAGTGAGTCGAGGTGGGGGATCAACTATGGCTACACCTTC
CASSESRWGINYGYTF
>TRBV9|TRBJ2-7|many|-
TGTGCCAGCAGCGTAGGTGAGACAGGCGCAGAGGGCTACGAGCAGTACTTC
CASSVGETGAEGYEQYF
>TRBV2|TRBJ2-2|once|-
TGTGCCAGTCGGACCATCACCGGGGAGCTGTTTTTT
CASRTITGELFF
>TRBV6-1|TRBJ2-3|few|TRBD2
TGTGCCAGCAGCCCTAGCGGGGGGTACACAGATACGCAGTATTTT
CASSPSGGYTDTQYF
>TRBV9|TRBJ1-1|many|-
TGTGCCAGCAGCGTAGGCGGGGCTACTGAAGCTTTCTTT
CASSVGGATEAFF
>TRBV7-7|TRBJ2-5|-|TRBD1
TGTGCCAGCAGCGCCGGGACAGGGGTCGAGACCCAGTACTTC
CASSAGTGVETQYF
>TRBV15|TRBJ2-5|-|-
TGTGCCACCAGCAGAGTAATCTCCCAAGAGACCCAGTACTTC
CATSRVISQETQYF
>TRBV14|TRBJ2-3|many|-
TGTGCCAGCAGCCAACAGAGCACAGATACGCAGTATTTT
CASSQQSTDTQYF
>TRBV11-2|TRBJ2-2|many|-
TGTGCCAGCAGCCGGGACAACGGGGAGCTGTTTTTT
CASSRDNGELFF
>TRBV20-1|TRBJ2-5|-|-
TGCAGTGCTAGATCCATACTAGTCCAAGAAGAGACCCAGTACTTC
CSARSILVQEETQYF
>TRBV7-2|TRBJ1-2|-|TRBD1
TGTGCCAGCAGCGAAAACAGGGGCGCTGGCTATGGCTACACCTTC
CASSENRGAGYGYTF
>TRBV12-3/TRBV12-4|TRBJ2-2|many|-
TGTGCCAGCAGTTCGTGGACAGACACCGGGGAGCTGTTTTTT
CASSSWTDTGELFF
>TRBV11-1|TRBJ1-3|once|-
TGTGCCAGCAGCCATTTAGCGGATTCTTCTGGAAACACCATATACTTT
CASSHLADSSGNTIYF
>TRBV15|TRBJ1-1|-|-
TGTGCCACCAATGGGGGAATGAACACTGAAGCTTTCTTT
CATNGGMNTEAFF
>TRBV19|TRBJ2-3|-|TRBD2
TGTGCCACGACTAGCGGGAGGGCCCCAGATACGCAGTATTTT
CATTSGRAPDTQYF
>TRBV29-1|TRBJ2-7|-|TRBD2
TGCAGCGTTCGACTAGCGGGGTACGAGCAGTACTTC
CSVRLAGYEQYF
>TRBV7-9|TRBJ2-5|many|-
TGTGCCAGCAGCTTAGACAGGGAGAGAGAGACCCAGTACTTC
CASSLDRERETQYF
>TRBV2|TRBJ2-7|-|TRBD1
TGTGCCAGCAGAAAGGACAGGGGCCCACAGTACTTC
CASRKDRGPQYF